This is a list of T cell receptor beta chains from one sample in a study of blood T cell repertoires in COVID-19. Here immunoSEQ multiplex PCR was the method, and the copy in TCRdb shows in-frame clones only, minus some. The table shows under 90,000 clones, with roughly nine tenths occurring only once. The sequencing input was peripheral blood. These receptors were taken from a man aged 40-50 years with COVID-19, enrolled during active disease. Both conserved end residues are part of each CDR3. The D gene is left open where the match is weak. Size tells how often a clone was seen (once, few, many) or the class of an expanded clone, and some rows leave it out.

d_call	j_call	clone_size	v_call	cdr3_nt	cdr3_aa
NA	TRBJ1-1	NA	TRBV28	TGTGCCAGCAGGCTTGGGGGGGGTCACACTGAAGCTTTCTTT	CASRLGGGHTEAFF
TRBD2	TRBJ2-2	NA	TRBV4-2	TGTGCCAGCAGCCAAGATGAAGACCTCAGCGGGGGGGCGGCCGGGGAGCTGTTTTTT	CASSQDEDLSGGAAGELFF
NA	TRBJ2-7	once	TRBV30	TGTGCCTGGGGGCACTCGTCCTACGAGCAGTACTTC	CAWGHSSYEQYF
TRBD1	TRBJ1-5	NA	TRBV7-9	TGTGCCAGCAGCCGCGGACAGGCGGCGGGTAGCAATCAGCCCCAGCATTTT	CASSRGQAAGSNQPQHF
TRBD1	TRBJ2-1	NA	TRBV6-5	TGTGCCAGCAGTTACACAACAGGGGGCTTCTACAATGAGCAGTTCTTC	CASSYTTGGFYNEQFF
NA	TRBJ1-3	NA	TRBV9	TGTGCCAGCAGCGTAGGCGGGAGGGGTCGAAACACCATATATTTT	CASSVGGRGRNTIYF
NA	TRBJ1-2	NA	TRBV6-5	TGTGCCAGCAGTTACTCTTGGGAGAACTATGGCTACACCTTC	CASSYSWENYGYTF
TRBD1	TRBJ1-2	NA	TRBV5-1	TGCGCCAGCAGCTTGGGACAGGGCGGCTATGGCTACACCTTC	CASSLGQGGYGYTF
NA	TRBJ2-2	NA	TRBV6-5	TGTGCCAGCAGTTCCCCTCGGGACACAAACACCGGGGAGCTGTTTTTT	CASSSPRDTNTGELFF
TRBD1	TRBJ1-5	NA	TRBV12-3/TRBV12-4	TGTGCCAGCAGACGGGACAGGACGCAGCCCCAGCATTTT	CASRRDRTQPQHF
TRBD2	TRBJ2-2	NA	TRBV18	TGTGCCAGCTCACCACAGAGCTCCCTAGCGGCCACCGGGGAGCTGTTTTTT	CASSPQSSLAATGELFF
NA	TRBJ2-7	NA	TRBV4-1	TGCGCCAGCAGCCAAGACCCCGGACAGCGGACTGGCTACGAGCAGTACTTC	CASSQDPGQRTGYEQYF
TRBD1	TRBJ2-1	NA	TRBV19	TGTGCCACCCTCCCTCGGACAGGGCTGGTTGAGCAGTTCTTC	CATLPRTGLVEQFF
TRBD1	TRBJ1-1	once	TRBV18	TGTGCCAGCTCCTCGACAGGGGGCACTGAAGCTTTCTTT	CASSSTGGTEAFF
NA	TRBJ1-2	NA	TRBV6-5	TGTGCCAGCAGTAACGGACAGTTCTATGGCTACACCTTC	CASSNGQFYGYTF
NA	TRBJ1-5	NA	TRBV7-9	TGTGCCAGCAGCTTAGCCTATGGAGGGGCCAAACATCAGCCCCAGCATTTT	CASSLAYGGAKHQPQHF
NA	TRBJ1-2	NA	TRBV11-2	TGTGCCAGCAGCTTAGATCAGGGGTCCGACTATGGCTACACCTTC	CASSLDQGSDYGYTF
NA	TRBJ2-3	NA	TRBV7-6	TGTGCCAGCAGCTTATTCACGGGCACAGATACGCAGTATTTT	CASSLFTGTDTQYF
TRBD1	TRBJ2-2	NA	TRBV19	TGTGCCAGTAGCTTGTCAGGGGGCGGGGAGCTGTTTTTT	CASSLSGGGELFF
NA	TRBJ1-1	NA	TRBV27	TGTGCCAGCAGTTCTATACCAACAGGGACCACTGAAGCTTTCTTT	CASSSIPTGTTEAFF
NA	TRBJ1-4	NA	TRBV5-5	TGTGCCAGCAGCTTAGGAGACGGAGGGGACGAAAAACTGTTTTTT	CASSLGDGGDEKLFF
TRBD2	TRBJ2-7	NA	TRBV4-2	TGTGCCAGCAGCGCCCCATCGGGGGGGGCGTCCTACGAGCAGTACTTC	CASSAPSGGASYEQYF
NA	TRBJ1-1	NA	TRBV9	TGTGCCAGCAGCGTAGATGAAGGTAGAGGGAACACTGAAGCTTTCTTT	CASSVDEGRGNTEAFF
NA	TRBJ2-3	NA	TRBV5-1	TGCGCCAGCAGCTTGGGTCTAGCCAAAAGTCGGGTGATCACAGATACGCAGTATTTT	CASSLGLAKSRVITDTQYF
TRBD1	TRBJ1-4	NA	TRBV7-9	TGTGCCAGCAGAAACTCACAGGGGGCGGTTGAAAAACTGTTTTTT	CASRNSQGAVEKLFF
TRBD2	TRBJ2-1	few	TRBV5-8	TGTGCCAGCAGCATGGGACTAGCGGGGGGTAGTGAGCAGTTCTTC	CASSMGLAGGSEQFF
TRBD1	TRBJ2-7	NA	TRBV27	TGTGCCAGCAGACCTACAGGGGGCTTTGGGCAGTACTTC	CASRPTGGFGQYF
NA	TRBJ2-5	NA	TRBV19	TGTGCCAGTAGTATAAAGGCGGGGGCAGAGACCCAGTACTTC	CASSIKAGAETQYF
TRBD1	TRBJ1-1	NA	TRBV19	TGTGCCAGTAGTATGCGGACAGGGATGAACACTGAAGCTTTCTTT	CASSMRTGMNTEAFF
TRBD1	TRBJ1-1	NA	TRBV27	TGTGCCAGCAGTTCACCCGGGACAGGGTTTAACGAAGCTTTCTTT	CASSSPGTGFNEAFF
TRBD1	TRBJ2-7	NA	TRBV30	TGTGCCTCCAACGACCGGGACAGGGCATACGAGCAGTACTTC	CASNDRDRAYEQYF
NA	TRBJ2-5	NA	TRBV18	TGTGCCAGCTCACCACCAGGAGTGGAGACCCAGTACTTC	CASSPPGVETQYF
NA	TRBJ2-7	NA	TRBV6-5	TGTGCCAGCAGTTACTCGAGGTCGGCCCTAACCTACGAGCAGTACTTC	CASSYSRSALTYEQYF
NA	TRBJ2-5	once	TRBV5-1	TGCGCCAGCAGCTTGGTTCCCTCGGAGACCCAGTACTTC	CASSLVPSETQYF
TRBD1	TRBJ1-2	NA	TRBV6-5	TGTGCCAGCAGTTACGGGACAGGGGGGGGCAACTATGGCTACACCTTC	CASSYGTGGGNYGYTF
NA	TRBJ2-2	NA	TRBV10-3	TGTGCCATCAGTGAGCACCCGGCGGGCACCGGGGAGCTGTTTTTT	CAISEHPAGTGELFF